This entry concerns a single TCR beta chain. Germline V gives CDR1 MNHEY, CDR2 SMNVEV (reference sequence). This CDR3 has 14 amino acids. The V end lost 4 bases, the J end lost 3 bases, and 13 bases lay between the germline ends. The sample belongs to a study of T cell changes during pregnancy in multiple sclerosis. Clones were read by immunoSEQ multiplex PCR, and TCRdb kept only the in-frame ones, dropping some. Altogether approximately 40,000 clones are present, approximately 89% being singletons, with the ten largest covering roughly 10%. The chain recombines TRBV27 with TRBJ2-7, with D possibly TRBD1 on 6 matching bases. This material consisted of CD8+ T cells from peripheral blood mononuclear cells, taken in the third trimester of pregnancy. The receptor comes from a female donor with multiple sclerosis, enrolled in a pregnancy study. The CDR3 bases are TGTGCCAGCAGTTCCGGACAGATTTACTACGAGCAGTACTTC. Encoded protein: CASSSGQIYYEQYF.